Listed below are T cell receptor beta chains from one sample, sequenced in a study of T cells in Graves' hyperthyroidism and ophthalmopathy. Each CDR3 protein gets one entry after TCRdb re-called the multiplex PCR reads with MiXCR. The sample carries some 740,000 distinct CDR3 sequences, about 14% recorded once. Material for sequencing was blood. These receptors originate from a woman aged 18-29 years with Graves' hyperthyroidism. Each CDR3 is given with its conserved first and last residue. A D gene is named only where the DNA matches it firmly. Not all rows give a size; the values are once, few, many and, for expanded clones, a class.

few,TRBJ2-1,TRBV7-9,TRBD1,CASTLRQGLYNEQFF,TGTGCCAGCACCTTAAGACAGGGGCTCTACAATGAGCAGTTCTTC
many,TRBJ1-6,TRBV20-1,TRBD1,CSARDRQNSPLHF,TGCAGTGCGAGGGACAGGCAAAATTCACCCCTCCACTTT
few,TRBJ2-1,TRBV19,TRBD2,CASSSLRASGPYNEQFF,TGTGCCAGTAGTAGCCTTCGGGCTAGCGGCCCCTACAATGAGCAGTTCTTC
few,TRBJ2-5,TRBV9,TRBD2,CASSWTSGSQETQYF,TGTGCCAGCAGTTGGACTAGCGGGAGCCAAGAGACCCAGTACTTC
many,TRBJ1-2,TRBV18,.,CASYRQGGNYGYTF,TGTGCCAGCTACCGGCAGGGTGGTAACTATGGCTACACCTTC
few,TRBJ2-2,TRBV9,.,CASSVVGVTAGGELFF,TGTGCCAGCAGCGTAGTAGGCGTGACGGCGGGCGGGGAGCTGTTTTTT
few,TRBJ2-5,TRBV7-9,TRBD2,CASSSGGPAGETQYF,TGTGCCAGCAGCTCCGGAGGCCCAGCGGGGGAGACCCAGTACTTC
.,TRBJ1-1,TRBV7-6,.,CVSSLATHTEAFF,TGTGTCAGCAGCTTAGCGACCCACACTGAAGCTTTCTTT
many,TRBJ2-5,TRBV27,.,CASSLGGLPGQETQYF,TGTGCCAGCAGTTTAGGGGGCCTCCCAGGCCAAGAGACCCAGTACTTC
many,TRBJ2-7,TRBV28,.,CASHIEGRPTYEQYF,TGTGCCAGCCACATCGAGGGCAGGCCAACCTACGAGCAGTACTTC
few,TRBJ2-5,TRBV20-1,.,CSETYQETQYF,TGCAGTGAAACGTACCAAGAGACCCAGTACTTC
.,TRBJ2-7,TRBV20-1,TRBD2,CSASDGTSDTYEQYF,TGCAGTGCTAGCGACGGGACTAGCGATACTTACGAGCAGTACTTC
few,TRBJ2-1,TRBV2,.,CASSGPLKEAGFDEQFF,TGTGCCAGCAGCGGCCCTCTTAAGGAGGCCGGTTTCGATGAGCAGTTCTTC
few,TRBJ2-1,TRBV18,.,CASSTSGGHYNEQFF,TGTGCCAGCTCAACCTCTGGGGGACACTACAATGAGCAGTTCTTC
.,TRBJ2-1,TRBV6-1,TRBD1,CASRQGDNEQFF,TGTGCCAGTCGACAGGGGGACAATGAGCAGTTCTTC
many,TRBJ2-3,TRBV30,TRBD1,CAWSRDRGGTDTQYF,TGTGCCTGGAGTCGCGACAGGGGGGGCACAGATACGCAGTATTTT
.,TRBJ2-1,TRBV2,TRBD2,CASSGWGTSGIGEQFF,TGTGCCAGCAGTGGTTGGGGGACTAGCGGGATTGGTGAGCAGTTCTTC
many,TRBJ2-5,TRBV11-2,TRBD2,CASSHKTSGGGKRPQYF,TGTGCCAGCAGCCATAAGACTAGCGGGGGGGGGAAGAGACCCCAGTACTTC
many,TRBJ2-1,TRBV7-2,TRBD2,CASRGRVLNEQFF,TGTGCCAGCAGGGGGAGGGTCCTTAATGAGCAGTTCTTC
few,TRBJ2-1,TRBV20-1,.,CSACPSEPPYNEQFF,TGCAGTGCTTGTCCTAGCGAGCCCCCCTACAATGAGCAGTTCTTC
few,TRBJ1-6,TRBV28,.,CASTKFRTSNSPLHF,TGTGCCAGCACCAAATTCAGGACCTCTAATTCACCCCTCCACTTT
many,TRBJ2-7,TRBV7-9,TRBD2,CASSLGDLSGSTYEQYF,TGTGCCAGCAGCTTAGGTGACCTTAGCGGGAGCACCTACGAGCAGTACTTC
many,TRBJ2-7,TRBV28,.,CASLTTAYEQYF,TGTGCCAGCCTAACGACCGCCTACGAGCAGTACTTC
many,TRBJ2-7,TRBV11-1,.,CASSSQKGGRYEQYF,TGTGCCAGCAGCTCCCAAAAGGGGGGACGGTACGAGCAGTACTTC
few,TRBJ2-1,TRBV29-1,.,CSVEGEYNEQFF,TGCAGCGTTGAAGGGGAGTACAATGAGCAGTTCTTC
many,TRBJ2-1,TRBV11-2,.,CASSYSSYNEQFF,TGTGCCAGCAGCTATAGCTCCTACAATGAGCAGTTCTTC
few,TRBJ2-7,TRBV6-2/TRBV6-3,TRBD2,CASSDVASGRGEQYF,TGTGCCAGCAGCGACGTGGCTAGCGGGAGAGGCGAGCAGTACTTC
few,TRBJ2-7,TRBV20-1,TRBD2,CSARDRTSGSPLYEQYF,TGCAGTGCTAGAGATCGGACTAGCGGGAGCCCCCTCTACGAGCAGTACTTC
many,TRBJ2-7,TRBV20-1,TRBD1,CSARTGDFSYEQYF,TGCAGTGCTCGTACAGGGGATTTCTCCTACGAGCAGTACTTC
few,TRBJ2-3,TRBV19,TRBD1,CASRIGQGVTDTQYF,TGTGCCAGTAGGATCGGACAGGGGGTCACAGATACGCAGTATTTT